This T cell receptor (beta chain) was found in a study of blood T cell repertoires in COVID-19. Study-wide background: The study drew acute and convalescent COVID-19 samples from the United States, Italy and Spain. The analysed material was cDNA or gDNA that came from T cells, B-cell-depleted T cells, or PBMCs.

The CDR3 sequence is 14 residues long. Deletions cut 5 bases from V and 6 bases from J, with 13 bases between. The germline V gene encodes CDR1 SGHNT and CDR2 YENEEA. This clone appeared a few times. Original analysis: The authors estimated nucleated cell counts from reference gene primer amplification. Some clones are missing from TCRdb's copy, which holds only in-frame ones; the method was immunoSEQ multiplex PCR. V and J calls and clone size are as listed in that table; D and trimming were resolved from the DNA. The table shows approximately 290,000 clones, with roughly 90% occurring only once. The sequenced material came from peripheral blood. V and J are TRBV11-3 and TRBJ2-2; D might be TRBD2 (5 bases). The TCR sequence derives from a woman in her thirties with COVID-19, enrolled during active disease. CDR3 protein: CASSPTNGAGELFF. The CDR3 DNA is TGTGCCAGCAGCCCAACGAACGGGGCCGGGGAGCTGTTTTTT.